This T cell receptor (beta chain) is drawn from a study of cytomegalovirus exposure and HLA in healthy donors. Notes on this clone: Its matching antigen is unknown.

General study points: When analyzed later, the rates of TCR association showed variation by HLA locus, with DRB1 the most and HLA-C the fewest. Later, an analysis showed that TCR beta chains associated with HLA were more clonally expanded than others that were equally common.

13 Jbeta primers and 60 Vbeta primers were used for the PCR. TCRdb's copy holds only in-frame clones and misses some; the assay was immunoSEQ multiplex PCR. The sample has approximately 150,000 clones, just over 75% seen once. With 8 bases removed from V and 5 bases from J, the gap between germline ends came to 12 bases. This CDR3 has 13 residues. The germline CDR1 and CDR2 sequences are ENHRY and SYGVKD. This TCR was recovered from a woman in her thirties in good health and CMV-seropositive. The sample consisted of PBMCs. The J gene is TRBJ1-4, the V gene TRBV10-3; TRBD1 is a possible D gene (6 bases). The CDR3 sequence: CAIGGAGNEKLFF. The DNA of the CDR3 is TGTGCCATCGGGGGGGCAGGGAATGAAAAACTGTTTTTT.